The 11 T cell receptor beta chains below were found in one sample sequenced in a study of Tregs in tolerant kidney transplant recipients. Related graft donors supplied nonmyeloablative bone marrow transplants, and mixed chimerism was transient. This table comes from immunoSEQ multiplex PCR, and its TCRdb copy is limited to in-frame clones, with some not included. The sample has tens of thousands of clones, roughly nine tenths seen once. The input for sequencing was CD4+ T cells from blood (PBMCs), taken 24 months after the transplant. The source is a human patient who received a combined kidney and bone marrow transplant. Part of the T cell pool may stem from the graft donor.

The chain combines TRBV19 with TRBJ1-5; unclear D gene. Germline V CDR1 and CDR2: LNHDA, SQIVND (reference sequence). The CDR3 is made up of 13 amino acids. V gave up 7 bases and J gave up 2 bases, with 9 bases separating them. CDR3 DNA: TGTGCCAGTAACCGAGGAGGCAATCAGCCCCAGCATTTT. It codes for CASNRGGNQPQHF.

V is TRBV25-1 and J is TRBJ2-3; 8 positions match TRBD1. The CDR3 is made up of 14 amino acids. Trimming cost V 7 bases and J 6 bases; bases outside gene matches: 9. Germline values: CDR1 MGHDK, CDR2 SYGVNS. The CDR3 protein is CASTPDRVGDTQYF. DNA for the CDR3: TGTGCCAGCACCCCGGACAGGGTGGGGGATACGCAGTATTTT.

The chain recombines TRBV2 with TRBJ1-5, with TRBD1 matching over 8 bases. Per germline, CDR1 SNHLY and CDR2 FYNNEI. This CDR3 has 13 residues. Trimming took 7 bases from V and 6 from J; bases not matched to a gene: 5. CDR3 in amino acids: CASTAGGGQPQHF. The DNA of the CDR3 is TGTGCCAGCACGGCAGGGGGCGGTCAGCCCCAGCATTTT.

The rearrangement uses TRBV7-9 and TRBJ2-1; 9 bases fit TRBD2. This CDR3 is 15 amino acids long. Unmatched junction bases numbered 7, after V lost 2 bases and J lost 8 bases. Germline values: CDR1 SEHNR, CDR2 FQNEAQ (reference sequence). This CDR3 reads CASSLFSGSFDEQFF. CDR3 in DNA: TGTGCCAGCAGCTTATTTAGCGGGAGCTTCGATGAGCAGTTCTTC.

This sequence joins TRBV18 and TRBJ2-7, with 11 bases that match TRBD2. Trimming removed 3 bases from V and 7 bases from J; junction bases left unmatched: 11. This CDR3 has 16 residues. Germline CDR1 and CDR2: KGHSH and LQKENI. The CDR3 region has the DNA TGTGCCAGCTCACCTCGTAGCGGGAGGGGTTCTGTGGAGCAGTACTTC. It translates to CASSPRSGRGSVEQYF. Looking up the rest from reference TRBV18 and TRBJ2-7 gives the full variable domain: NAGVMQNPRHLVRRRGQEARLRCSPMKGHSHVYWYRQLPEEGLKFMVYLQKENIIDESGMPKERFSAEFPKEGPSILRIQQVVRGDSAAYFCASSPRSGRGSVEQYFGPGTRLTVT.

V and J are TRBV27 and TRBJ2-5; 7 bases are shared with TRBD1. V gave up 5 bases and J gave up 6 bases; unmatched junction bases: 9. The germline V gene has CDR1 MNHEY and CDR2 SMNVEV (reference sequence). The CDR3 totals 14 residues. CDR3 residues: CASSKNYRGKTQYF. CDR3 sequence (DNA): TGTGCCAGCAGTAAGAACTACAGGGGTAAGACCCAGTACTTC.

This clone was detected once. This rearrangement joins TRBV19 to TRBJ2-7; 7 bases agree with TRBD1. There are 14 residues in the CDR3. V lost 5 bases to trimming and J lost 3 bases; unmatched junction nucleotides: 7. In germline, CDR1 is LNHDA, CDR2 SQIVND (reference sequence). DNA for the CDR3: TGTGCCAGTAGTCCCCGGGACAGATACTACGAGCAGTACTTC. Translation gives CASSPRDRYYEQYF.

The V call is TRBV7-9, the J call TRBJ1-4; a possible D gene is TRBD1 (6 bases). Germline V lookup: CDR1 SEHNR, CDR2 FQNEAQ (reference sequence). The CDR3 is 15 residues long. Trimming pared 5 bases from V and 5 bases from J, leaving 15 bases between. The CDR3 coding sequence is TGTGCCAGCAGCCCCCCAGGGGCCCTGAATGAAAAACTGTTTTTT. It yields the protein CASSPPGALNEKLFF.

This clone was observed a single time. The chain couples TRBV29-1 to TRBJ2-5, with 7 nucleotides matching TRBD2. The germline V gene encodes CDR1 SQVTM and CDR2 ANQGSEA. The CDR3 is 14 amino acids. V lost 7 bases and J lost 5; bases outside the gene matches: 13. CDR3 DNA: TGCAGCGCCGGAGGAGGCAGGGAGGGGGAGACCCAGTACTTC. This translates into CSAGGGREGETQYF.

CDR3 sequence: CASSPRGFGTDTQYF. The CDR3, as DNA: TGTGCCAGCAGCCCGAGGGGGTTCGGCACAGATACGCAGTATTTT. The gene calls are TRBV7-8 and TRBJ2-3, with D tentatively TRBD1 (6 bases). The CDR3 runs to 15 residues. CDR1 is SGHVS and CDR2 is FQNEAQ in the germline V gene. V was cut by 5 bases and J by 1 base, with 13 bases left in between.

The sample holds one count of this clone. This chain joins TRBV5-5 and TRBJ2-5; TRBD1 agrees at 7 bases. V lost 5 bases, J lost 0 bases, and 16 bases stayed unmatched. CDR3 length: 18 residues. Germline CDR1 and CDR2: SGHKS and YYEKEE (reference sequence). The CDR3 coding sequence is TGTGCCAGCAGAAAGTACCTACTGGGACAGACGTACCAAGAGACCCAGTACTTC. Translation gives CASRKYLLGQTYQETQYF.